The present T cell receptor (beta chain) was sequenced within a study of cytomegalovirus exposure and HLA in healthy donors. In the study overall: The 100 to 150 validation repertoires matched the approximately 700 first-cohort repertoires in platform, a later analysis reported.

Clones were read by immunoSEQ multiplex PCR, and TCRdb kept only the in-frame ones, dropping some. The top ten hold 1% to 1.5% of the sample, which has about 240,000 clones, roughly 86% seen once. Trimming took 5 bases from V and 5 from J; bases not matched to a gene: 6. Looked up from germline, CDR1 is SGHTA and CDR2 is FQGNSA. This CDR3 has 15 amino acids. With respect to this clone: Its antigen is unidentified.

Broader study findings: Among TCR sequences, most were rare, though some public TCRs appeared in many donors. Among TCR beta chains, those listed as cytomegalovirus-associated numbered about 160. A few CMV-associated chains were confirmed in vitro to be specific for CMV antigens.

This chain joins TRBV7-2 and TRBJ2-2, with 9 bases aligning to TRBD1. Sequenced sample: PBMCs. The clonotype was recovered from a woman aged 25 to 39 in good health and CMV-seropositive. CDR3 nucleotides: TGTGCCAGCAGCGCGACAGGGGGTGAAACCGGGGAGCTGTTTTTT. Protein product: CASSATGGETGELFF. Combining the CDR3 with reference TRBV7-2 and TRBJ2-2 gives the whole variable domain GAGVSQSPSNKVTEKGKDVELRCDPISGHTALYWYRQSLGQGLEFLIYFQGNSAPDKSGLPSDRFSAERTGGSVSTLTIQRTQQEDSAVYLCASSATGGETGELFFGEGSRLTVL.